This T cell receptor beta chain was retrieved from a study of cytomegalovirus exposure and HLA in healthy donors. Study overall: Earlier, some 170 million T cells were analyzed, and 117 million unique TCR beta sequences were found among them.

The CDR3 extends over 13 amino acids. Germline V gene sequence: CDR1 SGHTA, CDR2 FQGTGA. V was clipped by 5 bases and J by 3 bases, with 9 bases between them. The PCR ran on 60 Vbeta and 13 Jbeta primers. Clones were sequenced by immunoSEQ multiplex PCR, and TCRdb holds only the in-frame ones, with some missing. This table has under 150,000 clones, about 79% appearing once. As regards this clone: The antigen is unknown.

Study-wide points: Earlier analysis looked at TCR beta V segments, and most were productive about 90% or about 30% of the time. A missense variant in DCLRE1C was later tied to TCR beta V- and J-gene trimming.

J is TRBJ2-3 and V is TRBV7-3, with no clear D. The sequenced material came from PBMCs. This TCR was sampled from a male donor in good health and CMV-seronegative. For the CDR3, the DNA is TGTGCCAGCAGCACCACGGTGACAGATACGCAGTATTTT. It translates to CASSTTVTDTQYF.